This T cell receptor beta chain was obtained from a study of a mutant IDH1 vaccine in newly diagnosed glioma. Turning to the study itself: Most patients had received both radiotherapy and temozolomide, the prior options being radiotherapy, temozolomide, or both.

The CDR3 length is 19 residues. The germline V gene encodes CDR1 SGHTA and CDR2 FQGNSA. With V trimmed by 5 bases and J by 4 bases, 20 bases remained unmatched. Time point of the sample: baseline, week 1 (first vaccination visit). The treatment denotes: pre-vaccination baseline after standard-of-care therapy. Donors' newly diagnosed IDH1-mutant WHO grade 3 or 4 astrocytomas lacked nuclear ATRX. Some clones are missing from TCRdb's copy, which holds only in-frame ones; the method was immunoSEQ multiplex PCR. The sample lists about 38,000 clones; under 80% were seen once. The source is a man between 35 and 55 years old with glioma. Some clones in this sample may be carry-over from other donors' samples. The sample here was PBMCs, taken from a glioma patient treated with radiotherapy, temozolomide or both. This rearrangement joins TRBV7-2 to TRBJ1-2; TRBD1 matches at 9 bases. CDR3 region: CASSPSQMGTGLIGYGYTF. As DNA, the CDR3 is TGTGCCAGCAGCCCATCCCAGATGGGGACAGGGTTAATCGGCTATGGCTACACCTTC. Together with reference TRBV7-2 and TRBJ1-2, the CDR3 gives the full variable domain: GAGVSQSPSNKVTEKGKDVELRCDPISGHTALYWYRQSLGQGLEFLIYFQGNSAPDKSGLPSDRFSAERTGGSVSTLTIQRTQQEDSAVYLCASSPSQMGTGLIGYGYTFGSGTRLTVV.